The next 24 T cell receptor beta chains were all read from a single sample in a study of T cell repertoires in cytomegalovirus infection. MiXCR, applied by TCRdb to the reads, yields one record per CDR3 protein. The table records around 170,000 distinct CDR3 sequences, 17% of them present only once. Sequences were obtained from CD8+ T cells from PBMCs. The receptor source for this set is a human donor in good health (CMV status not recorded). Some clones in this sample may be carry-over from other donors' samples.

This clonotype has more than one count but fewer than ten. The chain has TRBV29-1 and TRBJ2-7; D gene uncertain. In germline, CDR1 is SQVTM, CDR2 ANQGSEA. The CDR3 has 14 residues. With 0 bases removed from V and 0 bases from J, the gap between germline ends came to 9 bases. CDR3 amino acids: CSVEDHGNSYEQYF. DNA for the CDR3: TGCAGCGTTGAAGATCACGGAAACTCCTACGAGCAGTACTTC.

There are a few counts of this clonotype. The chain carries TRBV6-6 and TRBJ2-1; D not certain. The CDR3 totals 18 residues. The V gene lost 6 bases and the J gene lost 2 bases, with 23 bases spanning the gap. Looked up from germline, CDR1 is MNHNY and CDR2 is SVGAGI (reference sequence). DNA of the CDR3: TGTGCCAGCAGCTACGGTATGAAAAGGGCCGGCACCTACAATGAGCAGTTCTTC. Translation gives CASSYGMKRAGTYNEQFF.

This clonotype was picked up a small number of times. V usage is TRBV6-2 or TRBV6-3 and J usage is TRBJ2-7, with D possibly called TRBD1 or TRBD2 (5 bases each). The CDR3 has 13 residues. Germline V gene sequence: CDR1 MNHEY, CDR2 SVGEGT. The V end lost 2 bases, the J end lost 3 bases, and 8 bases lay between the germline ends. The CDR3 is CASSYGGHYEQYF. Written as DNA, the CDR3 is TGTGCCAGCAGTTACGGGGGTCACTACGAGCAGTACTTC.

By proportion, this clonotype is medium-sized (0.01 to 0.1%). The V gene is TRBV7-2, the J gene TRBJ2-1; D remains unclear. Germline V gene sequence: CDR1 SGHTA, CDR2 FQGNSA. The V gene lost 1 base and the J gene lost 3 bases, with 4 bases spanning the gap. The CDR3 consists of 13 residues. The CDR3 DNA reads TGTGCCAGCAGCTTAGGACACTACAATGAGCAGTTCTTC. As protein: CASSLGHYNEQFF.

CDR3 protein: CASSLFDNEQFF. The CDR3 nucleotides are TGCGCCAGCAGCCTTTTTGACAATGAGCAGTTCTTC. The chain links TRBV5-1 to TRBJ2-1; no reliable D call. The CDR3 runs 12 residues. Looked up from germline, CDR1 is SGHRS and CDR2 is YFSETQ. The V end was cut by 4 bases, the J end by 5 bases, with 7 bases between.

The rearrangement links TRBV7-9 to TRBJ1-1; unclear D gene. V was trimmed by 2 bases and J by 6 bases, leaving 4 bases between them. Germline V gene lookup returns CDR1 SEHNR and CDR2 FQNEAQ (reference sequence). This CDR3 has 11 amino acids. The CDR3 reads CASSLRAEAFF. CDR3 DNA: TGTGCCAGCAGCTTAAGGGCTGAAGCTTTCTTT.

This clonotype appeared many times. This chain connects TRBV12-3 or TRBV12-4 to TRBJ2-1; D unclear. V shed 5 bases and J shed 6 bases, with 11 bases lying between them. The CDR3 runs 13 residues. The CDR3 region has the DNA TGTGCCAGCAGTAACCTTGACTTCAATGAGCAGTTCTTC. As protein: CASSNLDFNEQFF.

This clonotype has a count of ten or more. This chain joins TRBV7-9 and TRBJ1-5; 11 bases agree with TRBD1. The CDR3 sequence is 15 residues long. The J segment lost 2 bases and the V segment lost 5 bases, leaving 2 bases of the junction unmatched. Germline loops: CDR1 SEHNR, CDR2 FQNEAQ (reference sequence). The CDR3 nucleotides read TGTGCCAGCAGCGGACAGGGGGCCGGCAATCAGCCCCAGCATTTT. Translating it yields CASSGQGAGNQPQHF.

This chain uses TRBV20-1 with TRBJ2-7; no clear D. From germline, CDR1 is DFQATT and CDR2 SNEGSKA (reference sequence). The CDR3 is made up of 13 amino acids. The ends were cut back, 0 bases at V and 4 bases at J, with 10 bases in the middle. The CDR3 sequence is CSARDQSSYEQYF. The CDR3 nucleotides are TGCAGTGCTAGAGATCAAAGCTCGTACGAGCAGTACTTC.

The chain joins TRBV7-2 to TRBJ2-7; 8 bases agree with TRBD1. The ends lost 5 bases at V and 1 base at J; junction bases unmatched: 10. From germline, CDR1 is SGHTA and CDR2 FQGNSA. The CDR3 is made up of 16 amino acids. In DNA, the CDR3 is TGTGCCAGCAGCCTCAACATAGGACAGGGTTCCTACGAGCAGTACTTC. This sequence encodes CASSLNIGQGSYEQYF.

The sample holds one count of this clonotype. V gene TRBV28 combines with J gene TRBJ2-1; 8 nucleotides align to TRBD2. The CDR3 sequence is 17 residues long. The junction had 11 bases not matched to a gene; V was cut back by 5 bases and J by 2 bases. The V gene's germline CDR1 is MDHEN and CDR2 SYDVKM. The CDR3 DNA follows: TGTGCCAGCAGTCTCAATCCCGGGACTAGTACCTACAATGAGCAGTTCTTC. This codes for CASSLNPGTSTYNEQFF.

The rearrangement joins TRBV27 to TRBJ2-1; no clear D. The CDR3 has 13 amino acids. V shed 5 bases and J shed 7 bases, with 12 bases lying between them. Per germline, CDR1 MNHEY and CDR2 SMNVEV (reference sequence). CDR3 nucleotide sequence: TGTGCCAGCAGTGACCTAGGCAGGAATGAGCAGTTCTTC. The encoded protein is CASSDLGRNEQFF.

The chain links TRBV6-6 to TRBJ1-1; 9 bases align to TRBD1. There are 14 residues in the CDR3. V was pared by 7 bases and J by 5 bases, with 8 bases of the junction left unmatched. The V gene's germline CDR1 is MNHNY and CDR2 SVGAGI (reference sequence). CDR3: CASILTGGETEAFF. The CDR3 nucleotides are TGTGCCAGCATCCTGACAGGGGGTGAGACTGAAGCTTTCTTT.

This clonotype was seen many times. This sequence joins TRBV11-3 and TRBJ1-1, with D unclear. V lost 3 bases and J lost 0, with 8 bases in between. The CDR3 consists of 14 residues. The germline V gene has CDR1 SGHNT and CDR2 YENEEA. The CDR3 here is CASSFSELNTEAFF. The CDR3 DNA sequence: TGTGCCAGCAGCTTCTCAGAATTGAACACTGAAGCTTTCTTT.

The chain employs TRBV12-3 or TRBV12-4 and TRBJ1-5; possibly TRBD1 for D (5 bases). The CDR3 length is 15 residues. The germline V and J ends were trimmed by 7 bases and 2 bases, with 15 bases remaining between them. Here the CDR3 DNA reads TGTGCCAGCACCCCGAAGGGGTTAGGCAATCAGCCCCAGCATTTT. Encoded protein: CASTPKGLGNQPQHF.

This sequence joins TRBV6-2 or TRBV6-3 and TRBJ2-1; D is uncertain. Trimming took 6 bases from V and 5 from J, leaving 11 bases between them. The germline V gene encodes CDR1 MNHEY and CDR2 SVGEGT. This CDR3 comprises 13 residues. The CDR3 nucleotides read TGTGCCAGCAGCCCTTGGCCAGACAATGAGCAGTTCTTC. Its protein is CASSPWPDNEQFF.

The chain carries TRBV28 and TRBJ2-1, with TRBD2 matching 8 bases. J gave up 1 base and V 7 bases, and 3 bases lay outside the gene matches. Germline CDR1 is MDHEN and CDR2 is SYDVKM. The CDR3 runs 14 residues. The CDR3 spells CASTLAGSYNEQFF. The CDR3 DNA reads TGTGCCAGCACCTTAGCGGGATCCTACAATGAGCAGTTCTTC. The full variable domain, completed using reference TRBV28 and TRBJ2-1, is DVKVTQSSRYLVKRTGEKVFLECVQDMDHENMFWYRQDPGLGLRLIYFSYDVKMKEKGDIPEGYSVSREKKERFSLILESASTNQTSMYLCASTLAGSYNEQFFGPGTRLTVL.

The chain combines TRBV2 with TRBJ2-2, with TRBD1 matching 9 bases. J was trimmed by 5 bases and V by 6 bases; bases with no gene match: 10. This CDR3 is built from 16 residues. From germline, CDR1 is SNHLY and CDR2 FYNNEI. The CDR3 here is CASRRITGGETGELFF. Written as DNA, the CDR3 is TGTGCCAGCAGACGTATTACAGGGGGCGAGACCGGGGAGCTGTTTTTT.

V usage is TRBV7-8 and J usage is TRBJ2-3, with D maybe TRBD2 (6 bases). Germline V gene data show CDR1 as SGHVS and CDR2 as FQNEAQ. The CDR3 covers 16 residues. Trimming pared 3 bases from V and 11 bases from J, leaving 24 bases between. This CDR3 reads CASSFWVGSGGDVQYF. The CDR3 DNA is TGTGCCAGCAGCTTCTGGGTGGGGAGCGGCGGGGACGTGCAGTATTTT.

There are a few counts of this clonotype. The V gene is TRBV7-7, the J gene TRBJ2-1; 10 nucleotides align to TRBD2. This CDR3 is 16 amino acids long. Germline values: CDR1 SSHAT, CDR2 FNYEAQ (reference sequence). V gave up 4 bases and J gave up 0 bases; unmatched junction bases: 3. The CDR3 loop reads CASSYSSGSSYNEQFF. Written as DNA, the CDR3 is TGTGCCAGCAGCTATTCTAGCGGGAGCTCCTACAATGAGCAGTTCTTC.

This sequence joins TRBV7-9 and TRBJ1-4, with a tentative D call TRBD1 (5 bases). The length of the CDR3 is 16 residues. The germline CDR1 and CDR2 sequences are SEHNR and FQNEAQ (reference sequence). Trimming took 6 bases from V and 6 from J, leaving 20 bases between them. The CDR3 spells CASSSLSGGVDEKLFF. CDR3 bases: TGTGCCAGCAGTTCCCTCTCCGGGGGTGTGGATGAAAAACTGTTTTTT.

This clonotype has more than one count but fewer than ten. The V call is TRBV7-8, the J call TRBJ2-7; 12 bases are shared with TRBD2. The CDR3 covers 15 residues. Germline V gene sequence: CDR1 SGHVS, CDR2 FQNEAQ. The trim removed 5 bases at V and 2 bases at J, leaving 4 bases unmatched. The CDR3 DNA reads as TGTGCCAGCAGCCCCTGGACTAGCGGGACCTACGAGCAGTACTTC. Residues: CASSPWTSGTYEQYF. The variable domain in full, with the rest retrieved from reference TRBV7-8 and TRBJ2-7, is GAGVSQSPRYKVAKRGQDVALRCDPISGHVSLFWYQQALGQGPEFLTYFQNEAQLDKSGLPSDRFFAERPEGSVSTLKIQRTQQEDSAVYLCASSPWTSGTYEQYFGPGTRLTVT.

V and J are TRBV28 and TRBJ2-7; D is unresolved. Deletions cut 3 bases from V and 2 bases from J, with 8 bases between. This CDR3 region has 13 residues. Germline V gene sequence: CDR1 MDHEN, CDR2 SYDVKM. CDR3 coding DNA: TGTGCCAGCAGTTTCCAGGTACCCTACGAGCAGTACTTC. Amino acid sequence: CASSFQVPYEQYF.

The chain combines TRBV12-3 or TRBV12-4 with TRBJ2-3; D call uncertain. V was pared by 6 bases and J by 5 bases, with 15 bases between. The CDR3 loop spans 14 amino acids. The CDR3: CASSPITTGDTQYF. Written as DNA, the CDR3 is TGTGCCAGCAGCCCTATAACCACCGGAGATACGCAGTATTTT.